The 27 T cell receptor beta chains presented below share a single source sample, sequenced in a study of blood T cell repertoires in COVID-19. Repertoires were generated with immunoSEQ multiplex PCR, while TCRdb's copy carries only in-frame clones and drops some. The sample holds under 50,000 clones; approximately 95% are singletons and the top ten take roughly 1%. The material sequenced was peripheral blood. These receptors all come from a man in his 60s with COVID-19, enrolled during active disease.

The chain employs TRBV5-1 and TRBJ2-7; TRBD1 aligns across 10 bases. Germline V gene lookup returns CDR1 SGHRS and CDR2 YFSETQ. Germline trimming cut 4 bases from V and 3 bases from J; bases unmatched to any gene: 13. The CDR3 length is 17 residues. The CDR3: CASSTGTGAHYFYEQYF. The CDR3 bases are TGCGCCAGCAGCACAGGGACAGGGGCCCACTACTTCTACGAGCAGTACTTC. Full variable domain (outside the CDR3, taken from reference TRBV5-1 and TRBJ2-7): KAGVTQTPRYLIKTRGQQVTLSCSPISGHRSVSWYQQTPGQGLQFLFEYFSETQRNKGNFPGRFSGRQFSNSRSEMNVSTLELGDSALYLCASSTGTGAHYFYEQYFGPGTRLTVT.

The chain is built from TRBV27 and TRBJ1-1; a weak D match, TRBD1 (5 bases). This CDR3 contains 11 residues. Germline CDR1 is MNHEY and CDR2 is SMNVEV (reference sequence). V shed 3 bases and J shed 11 bases, with 10 bases lying between them. The CDR3 bases are TGTGCCAGCAGTTTGGGACGGGAGGCTTTCTTT. It specifies CASSLGREAFF.

The V gene is TRBV2, the J gene TRBJ1-4, with D maybe TRBD1 (5 bases). Per the germline V gene, CDR1 is SNHLY and CDR2 is FYNNEI. This CDR3 contains 17 residues. Trimming shortened V by 4 bases and J by 7 bases, and 22 bases separated the two germline ends. CDR3 region: CASSVMRRERRGEKLFF. CDR3 coding DNA: TGTGCCAGCAGTGTTATGCGCAGGGAACGAAGGGGTGAAAAACTGTTTTTT.

V usage is TRBV6-2 or TRBV6-3 and J usage is TRBJ2-2, with a weak D call TRBD1 (6 bases). The CDR3 extends over 15 amino acids. In germline, CDR1 is MNHEY, CDR2 SVGEGT. Trimming stripped 6 bases from V and 2 bases from J, with 13 bases between. The CDR3 sequence: CASSPRTENTGELFF. The CDR3 bases are TGTGCCAGCAGCCCCCGGACAGAAAACACCGGGGAGCTGTTTTTT.

CDR3 sequence reads: CASSIEQVRGNQPQHF. As DNA, the CDR3 is TGTGCCAGTAGTATAGAACAGGTAAGAGGCAATCAGCCCCAGCATTTT. The chain employs TRBV19 and TRBJ1-5; D is possibly TRBD1 (5 bases). Trimming stripped 0 bases from V and 2 bases from J, with 11 bases between. This CDR3 contains 16 residues. CDR1 LNHDA and CDR2 SQIVND come from the germline V gene (reference sequence).

The gene calls are TRBV2 and TRBJ2-3; possible D gene TRBD2, 6 bases. V lost 1 base and J 0 bases, leaving 8 bases between the germline ends. The CDR3 contains 15 residues. From germline, CDR1 is SNHLY and CDR2 FYNNEI. CDR3 protein: CASSEGTTSTDTQYF. The CDR3 bases are TGTGCCAGCAGTGAAGGGACTACCAGCACAGATACGCAGTATTTT. Together with reference TRBV2 and TRBJ2-3, the CDR3 gives the full variable domain: EPEVTQTPSHQVTQMGQEVILRCVPISNHLYFYWYRQILGQKVEFLVSFYNNEISEKSEIFDDQFSVERPDGSNFTLKIRSTKLEDSAMYFCASSEGTTSTDTQYFGPGTRLTVL.

This sequence joins TRBV6-5 and TRBJ1-4; 9 bases match TRBD1. V shed 10 bases and J 8 bases; nucleotides not matched to a gene: 14. CDR3 size: 15 residues. The germline CDR1 and CDR2 sequences are MNHEY and SVGAGI. The CDR3 protein is CATQKNRGLSEKLFF. The DNA of the CDR3 is TGTGCCACCCAAAAAAACAGGGGGCTGTCGGAAAAACTGTTTTTT.

This clone showed up just once. The V call is TRBV12-3 or TRBV12-4, the J call TRBJ1-1, with a possible D match to TRBD1 (6 bases). Trimming took off 7 bases at V and 2 bases at J, with 8 bases between the two ends. The CDR3 sequence is 12 residues long. The CDR3 nucleotides are TGTGCCAGCACAGGGACAAACACTGAAGCTTTCTTT. Amino acid sequence: CASTGTNTEAFF.

CDR3 residues: CASRGDRSTEAFF. The CDR3 nucleotides read TGTGCCAGCAGAGGGGACAGGAGCACTGAAGCTTTCTTT. This chain links TRBV28 with TRBJ1-1; TRBD1 aligns across 8 bases. The CDR3 runs 13 residues. The V segment lost 6 bases and the J segment 4 bases; nucleotides outside the gene matches: 4. Looked up from germline, CDR1 is MDHEN and CDR2 is SYDVKM.

V gene TRBV28 combines with J gene TRBJ2-7, with 8 bases identical to TRBD1. This CDR3 has 13 residues. CDR1 and CDR2 (germline): MDHEN, SYDVKM. Trimming cost V 7 bases and J 5 bases; bases outside gene matches: 7. The DNA of the CDR3 is TGTGCCAGCACCAGGACAGGGACCAACGAGCAGTACTTC. Amino acids: CASTRTGTNEQYF. Supplemented by reference TRBV28 and TRBJ2-7, the full variable domain reads DVKVTQSSRYLVKRTGEKVFLECVQDMDHENMFWYRQDPGLGLRLIYFSYDVKMKEKGDIPEGYSVSREKKERFSLILESASTNQTSMYLCASTRTGTNEQYFGPGTRLTVT.

The J gene is TRBJ2-3, the V gene TRBV5-1; 9 bases are a match to TRBD2. Looked up from germline, CDR1 is SGHRS and CDR2 is YFSETQ. The CDR3 is 15 residues long. Unmatched junction bases numbered 1, after V lost 0 bases and J lost 2 bases. The CDR3 here is CASSLGTSATDTQYF. The CDR3 DNA follows: TGCGCCAGCAGCTTGGGGACTAGCGCCACAGATACGCAGTATTTT.

The rearrangement uses TRBV29-1 and TRBJ1-1; no clear D gene. CDR1 and CDR2 from the germline V gene are SQVTM and ANQGSEA. This CDR3 comprises 13 residues. Trimming took 1 base from V and 2 from J, leaving 8 bases between them. The CDR3 sequence is CSVEAVLNTEAFF. For the CDR3, the DNA is TGCAGCGTTGAAGCGGTACTCAACACTGAAGCTTTCTTT. The complete variable domain, with remaining parts taken from reference TRBV29-1 and TRBJ1-1, reads SAVISQKPSRDICQRGTSLTIQCQVDSQVTMMFWYRQQPGQSLTLIATANQGSEATYESGFVIDKFPISRPNLTFSTLTVSNMSPEDSSIYLCSVEAVLNTEAFFGQGTRLTVV.

The chain employs TRBV27 and TRBJ2-3; TRBD2 matches at 11 bases. The trim removed 5 bases at V and 8 bases at J, leaving 12 bases unmatched. CDR1 and CDR2 (germline): MNHEY, SMNVEV (reference sequence). This CDR3 has 16 amino acids. In DNA, the CDR3 is TGTGCCAGCAGTCTCATAGCGGGAGGGCGGGGGAGTACGCAGTATTTT. Translating gives CASSLIAGGRGSTQYF.

The chain links TRBV30 to TRBJ2-3; TRBD1 matches 7 bases. CDR3 length: 16 residues. Germline V lookup: CDR1 GTSNPN, CDR2 SVGIG (reference sequence). V shed 3 bases and J 6 bases; nucleotides not matched to a gene: 15. CDR3 region: CAWRPGDSPWGDTQYF. The CDR3 DNA is TGTGCCTGGAGGCCTGGGGACAGCCCGTGGGGGGATACGCAGTATTTT.

This chain uses TRBV5-5 with TRBJ2-7; 8 nucleotides line up with TRBD1. Germline V gene data show CDR1 as SGHKS and CDR2 as YYEKEE (reference sequence). With 2 bases clipped from V and 2 bases from J, the junction kept 3 bases outside the gene matches. This CDR3 spans 14 amino acids. The CDR3, as DNA: TGTGCCAGCAGCTTACAGGGGGTGACCTACGAGCAGTACTTC. This codes for CASSLQGVTYEQYF.

V usage is TRBV19 and J usage is TRBJ2-7; D is possibly TRBD1 (6 bases). Germline V gene data show CDR1 as LNHDA and CDR2 as SQIVND (reference sequence). There are 14 residues in the CDR3. V was pared by 6 bases and J by 6 bases, with 18 bases between. The CDR3 here is CASSRAGDVFEQYF. The CDR3 DNA sequence: TGTGCCAGTAGCCGGGCAGGGGACGTCTTCGAGCAGTACTTC.

This chain connects TRBV19 to TRBJ1-4; TRBD1 aligns across 9 bases. The CDR3 contains 15 residues. Germline CDR1 reads LNHDA; CDR2 reads SQIVND (reference sequence). The V and J ends lost 5 bases and 3 bases, in that order; junction bases with no gene match: 4. Written as DNA, the CDR3 is TGTGCCAGTAGTCGCCGGACAGGGGCTAATGAAAAACTGTTTTTT. This encodes CASSRRTGANEKLFF.

V and J are TRBV6-2 or TRBV6-3 and TRBJ1-2; D unresolved. Per germline, CDR1 MNHEY and CDR2 SVGEGT. The CDR3 consists of 13 residues. Trimming removed 4 bases from V and 4 bases from J, with 10 bases in between. This chain's CDR3 is CASSSDNIYGYTF. The CDR3, as DNA: TGTGCCAGCAGTTCCGACAACATCTATGGCTACACCTTC.

This rearrangement joins TRBV5-8 to TRBJ1-1; D remains ambiguous. V dropped 6 bases and J dropped 1 base, with 22 bases sitting between them. Germline assignment: CDR1 SGHTS and CDR2 YDEGEE. The CDR3 extends over 17 amino acids. The CDR3 protein is CASKVGRPPNKNTEAFF. For the CDR3, the DNA is TGTGCCAGCAAGGTCGGCAGGCCCCCTAACAAGAACACTGAAGCTTTCTTT. Variable domain in full (rest from reference TRBV5-8 and TRBJ1-1): EAGVTQSPTHLIKTRGQQATLRCSPISGHTSVYWYQQALGLGLQFLLWYDEGEERNRGNFPPRFSGRQFPNYSSELNVNALELEDSALYLCASKVGRPPNKNTEAFFGQGTRLTVV.

The J gene is TRBJ1-1, the V gene TRBV19; maybe TRBD1 (5 bases). V shed 4 bases and J shed 0 bases, with 6 bases lying between them. Looked up from germline, CDR1 is LNHDA and CDR2 is SQIVND (reference sequence). The CDR3 contains 13 residues. CDR3 protein: CASSTGMNTEAFF. The CDR3 DNA reads as TGTGCCAGTAGTACAGGGATGAACACTGAAGCTTTCTTT.

This chain links TRBV6-5 with TRBJ1-5, with D perhaps matching TRBD1 (5 bases). V was clipped by 7 bases and J by 2 bases, with 12 bases between them. Per the germline V gene, CDR1 is MNHEY and CDR2 is SVGAGI. This CDR3 contains 14 residues. As DNA, the CDR3 is TGTGCCAGCAACCTAGGGGCCCGCAATCAGCCCCAGCATTTT. It yields the protein CASNLGARNQPQHF.

The gene calls are TRBV7-9 and TRBJ1-1; the D is unclear. V dropped 5 bases and J dropped 4 bases, with 14 bases sitting between them. The CDR3 covers 14 residues. From germline, CDR1 is SEHNR and CDR2 FQNEAQ (reference sequence). DNA for the CDR3: TGTGCCAGCAGCCTCCCCCAGGTTAGCACTGAAGCTTTCTTT. As protein: CASSLPQVSTEAFF. The full variable domain, with the rest looked up from reference TRBV7-9 and TRBJ1-1, is DTGVSQNPRHKITKRGQNVTFRCDPISEHNRLYWYRQTLGQGPEFLTYFQNEAQLEKSRLLSDRFSAERPKGSFSTLEIQRTEQGDSAMYLCASSLPQVSTEAFFGQGTRLTVV.

The V call is TRBV5-5, the J call TRBJ1-4; D call uncertain. CDR1 and CDR2 (germline): SGHKS, YYEKEE (reference sequence). V was trimmed by 8 bases and J by 0 bases, leaving 11 bases between them. This CDR3 region has 14 residues. The chain's CDR3 is CASQNRATNEKLFF. CDR3 nucleotide sequence: TGTGCCAGTCAAAACCGCGCAACTAATGAAAAACTGTTTTTT.

This clone was recorded once. This sequence joins TRBV9 and TRBJ2-1; D ambiguous. Germline values: CDR1 SGDLS, CDR2 YYNGEE. The ends were cut back, 4 bases at V and 2 bases at J, with 19 bases in the middle. The CDR3 spans 17 residues. This CDR3 reads CASSPQIRVNPYNEQFF. The CDR3 DNA follows: TGTGCCAGCAGCCCACAGATTAGAGTGAACCCCTACAATGAGCAGTTCTTC.

V usage is TRBV6-4 and J usage is TRBJ2-2; unclear D gene. This CDR3 spans 14 amino acids. Between the trimmed V and J ends, which lost 8 bases and 0 bases, there was a span of 10 bases. Germline CDR1 is MRHNA and CDR2 is SNTAGT. CDR3 DNA: TGTGCCAGCCAGCGCCTCGCGAACACCGGGGAGCTGTTTTTT. Its protein product is CASQRLANTGELFF.

The chain carries TRBV13 and TRBJ1-2; tentatively, D is TRBD1 (6 bases). The CDR3 has 13 amino acids. V was cut by 5 bases and J by 8 bases, with 15 bases left in between. From germline, CDR1 is PRHDT and CDR2 FYEKMQ (reference sequence). CDR3 region: CASSPDSGVGYTF. The CDR3 DNA follows: TGTGCCAGCAGCCCGGACAGTGGGGTGGGCTACACCTTC.

This rearrangement joins TRBV19 to TRBJ2-7; 9 positions agree with TRBD1. This CDR3 region has 15 residues. With V trimmed by 0 bases and J by 3 bases, 3 bases remained unmatched. Germline loops: CDR1 LNHDA, CDR2 SQIVND (reference sequence). As DNA, the CDR3 is TGTGCCAGTAGTATAGAAGGGACAGGGAGCTACGAGCAGTACTTC. This gives the protein CASSIEGTGSYEQYF.